This T cell receptor beta chain was sequenced for a study of cytomegalovirus exposure and HLA in healthy donors. Findings and caveats of the study: A later examination showed that TCR association rates differed by HLA locus, with DRB1 most and HLA-C fewest.

Vbeta (60) and Jbeta (13) primers were used in the PCR. The repertoire was sequenced with immunoSEQ multiplex PCR; TCRdb's copy has only in-frame clones and lacks some. The sample records about 140,000 clones, over 75% being singletons. V shed 5 bases and J 7 bases; nucleotides not matched to a gene: 7. This CDR3 is built from 14 residues. Germline assignment: CDR1 MDHEN and CDR2 SYDVKM. A remark on this clone: Its specificity is unknown.

The sequence came from a man aged 35 to 55 in good health and CMV-seronegative. The chain couples TRBV28 to TRBJ1-4, with 7 positions matching TRBD1. The specimen was PBMCs. The CDR3 loop reads CASSPQGMAEKLFF. CDR3 nucleotide sequence: TGTGCCAGCAGTCCACAGGGGATGGCTGAAAAACTGTTTTTT.